What follows are 31 T cell receptor beta chains derived from one specimen sequenced in a study of T cells in Graves' hyperthyroidism and ophthalmopathy. Amplification of TCR beta CDR3 regions used RNA as the template. The TCR CDR3 first-round RT-PCR relied on the HTBI primer set. From the multiplex PCR reads, TCRdb called clonotypes with MiXCR, one entry per CDR3 protein. The sample consists of 700,000 or so distinct CDR3 sequences, roughly 15% of them appearing once. What was sequenced was blood. These receptor sequences come from a man between 18 and 29 years old with Graves' hyperthyroidism.

This clonotype showed up many times. V is TRBV20-1 and J is TRBJ1-1, with 8 bases aligning to TRBD1. Germline CDR1 reads DFQATT; CDR2 reads SNEGSKA (reference sequence). J lost 3 bases, V lost 1 base, and 7 bases had no gene match. The CDR3 runs 15 residues. The CDR3: CSARGPTGADTEAFF. CDR3 in DNA: TGCAGTGCTAGAGGCCCGACAGGGGCGGACACTGAAGCTTTCTTT.

This clonotype was seen many times. The chain recombines TRBV11-3 with TRBJ2-7; D is unclear. This CDR3 has 13 amino acids. The germline V and J ends were trimmed by 4 bases and 6 bases, with 13 bases remaining between them. Germline V gives CDR1 SGHNT, CDR2 YENEEA. This CDR3 is CASSSTLMSEQYF. The CDR3 DNA sequence: TGTGCCAGCAGCTCCACCCTTATGAGCGAGCAGTACTTC.

This clonotype was observed many times. This sequence joins TRBV7-9 and TRBJ2-7; D remains unclear. The V gene lost 1 base and the J gene lost 2 bases, with 9 bases spanning the gap. CDR1 is SEHNR and CDR2 is FQNEAQ in the germline V gene (reference sequence). The CDR3 is 14 residues long. DNA of the CDR3: TGTGCCAGCAGCTTAGTGGCGGAGACCTACGAGCAGTACTTC. It encodes CASSLVAETYEQYF.

This clonotype has at least ten counts. This chain links TRBV28 with TRBJ1-5; TRBD1 matches at 8 bases. V shed 8 bases, J shed 2 bases, and the junction held 11 bases outside the gene matches. The CDR3 covers 16 residues. Per the germline V gene, CDR1 is MDHEN and CDR2 is SYDVKM. The CDR3 nucleotides are TGTGCCAGCCAGGGGGCAGGGGGCCTGGGCAATCAGCCCCAGCATTTT. This gives the protein CASQGAGGLGNQPQHF.

This sequence joins TRBV20-1 and TRBJ2-1; the match to TRBD2 covers 15 bases. This CDR3 contains 18 residues. Looked up from germline, CDR1 is DFQATT and CDR2 is SNEGSKA (reference sequence). With V trimmed by 1 base and J by 1 base, 5 bases remained unmatched. The CDR3 reads CSARASGLAGGSYNEQFF. The CDR3 coding sequence is TGCAGTGCTAGAGCATCGGGACTAGCGGGGGGTTCCTACAATGAGCAGTTCTTC.

This clonotype appeared a few times. This chain connects TRBV9 to TRBJ2-3; TRBD2 matches at 7 bases. The germline V gene has CDR1 SGDLS and CDR2 YYNGEE. The CDR3 extends over 15 amino acids. The ends lost 0 bases at V and 6 bases at J; junction bases unmatched: 7. DNA for the CDR3: TGTGCCAGCAGCGTAGGAGGGAGGGCCGGGGATACGCAGTATTTT. Its protein product is CASSVGGRAGDTQYF.

This clonotype was observed at least ten times. The rearrangement joins TRBV5-6 to TRBJ2-4; D is unresolved. V lost 3 bases, J lost 2 bases, and 3 bases lay in between. Germline V lookup: CDR1 SGHDT, CDR2 YYEEEE. The CDR3 has 12 residues. CDR3 coding DNA: TGTGCCAGCAGCTCCTCCAAAAACATTCAGTACTTC. This gives the protein CASSSSKNIQYF.

V usage is TRBV5-1 and J usage is TRBJ2-2; 8 bases are shared with TRBD1. Losses at the gene ends were 4 bases for V and 0 bases for J; bases not matched to a gene: 11. This CDR3 has 18 residues. Germline lookup yields CDR1 SGHRS and CDR2 YFSETQ. CDR3: CASSRLGTGLANTGELFF. The CDR3 region has the DNA TGCGCCAGCAGCCGTCTCGGGACAGGCCTCGCGAACACCGGGGAGCTGTTTTTT.

The sample holds a few counts of this clonotype. The chain is built from TRBV19 and TRBJ2-7; possible D gene TRBD2, 5 bases. The CDR3 is made up of 13 amino acids. V lost 3 bases and J 2 bases, leaving 8 bases between the germline ends. CDR1 and CDR2 from the germline V gene are LNHDA and SQIVND (reference sequence). The CDR3 is CASSIPGTYEQYF. In nucleotides, the CDR3 is TGTGCCAGTAGTATTCCGGGGACCTACGAGCAGTACTTC.

Worth noting for this clonotype: A much larger clone lies one base from this, so it may be a read error. The chain carries TRBV12-3 or TRBV12-4 and TRBJ2-7; tentatively, D is TRBD2 (6 bases). This CDR3 contains 13 residues. V shed 1 base and J shed 6 bases, with 10 bases lying between them. CDR3 sequence (DNA): TGTGCCAGCAGTTTAGTACTAGCAGTCGAGCAGTACTTC. Translating gives CASSLVLAVEQYF.

Comment on this clonotype: A much larger clone is a single base away; this may be a read error. The chain joins TRBV7-2 to TRBJ2-7; D is unresolved. There are 12 residues in the CDR3. Germline CDR1 is SGHTA and CDR2 is FQGNSA. The CDR3 DNA reads TGTGTCAGCAGCTTTGTTAATTACGAGCAGTACTTC. Its translation is CVSSFVNYEQYF.

This clonotype was seen only a few times. V and J are TRBV7-3 and TRBJ1-1, with a weak D call TRBD1 (5 bases). CDR3 length: 13 residues. With 4 bases removed from V and 3 bases from J, the gap between germline ends came to 9 bases. From germline, CDR1 is SGHTA and CDR2 FQGTGA. CDR3: CASSSRQYTEAFF. CDR3 DNA: TGTGCCAGCAGCTCCCGACAGTACACTGAAGCTTTCTTT.

The chain recombines TRBV27 with TRBJ2-1; D is ambiguous. V was cut by 2 bases and J by 7 bases, with 12 bases left in between. CDR3 size: 14 residues. The germline CDR1 and CDR2 sequences are MNHEY and SMNVEV (reference sequence). The DNA of the CDR3 is TGTGCCAGCAGTTTAAGCACCTCTGGGAATGAGCAGTTCTTC. Its protein is CASSLSTSGNEQFF.

The chain combines TRBV4-2 with TRBJ2-1; D assignment may be TRBD1 or TRBD2 (5 bases each). V was shortened by 1 base and J by 4 bases, with 14 bases between the two germline ends. The CDR3 totals 16 residues. Germline values: CDR1 LGHNA, CDR2 YNFKEQ. The CDR3 is CASSQVGVEGYNEQFF. CDR3 coding DNA: TGTGCCAGCAGCCAAGTAGGGGTCGAGGGATACAATGAGCAGTTCTTC.

The sample holds many counts of this clonotype. The chain uses TRBV2 and TRBJ2-3; D is undetermined. Germline values: CDR1 SNHLY, CDR2 FYNNEI. This CDR3 is 16 amino acids long. Trimming left V 6 bases short and J 2 bases short, with 18 bases between. The CDR3 loop reads CASRSEWATFTDTQYF. The CDR3 coding sequence is TGTGCCAGCAGGAGCGAGTGGGCTACCTTCACAGATACGCAGTATTTT.

V and J are TRBV19 and TRBJ1-6; D is perhaps TRBD1 (6 bases). Trimming removed 10 bases at V and 10 bases at J, with 20 bases between. Germline CDR1 LNHDA, CDR2 SQIVND (reference sequence). This CDR3 is built from 14 residues. CDR3 bases: TGTGCCACTCGACCATCCAGGGGTCGATCACCCCTCCACTTT. It encodes CATRPSRGRSPLHF.

Details on this clonotype: A read error may be the cause here, since a much bigger clone is one base away. The chain combines TRBV27 with TRBJ2-7; TRBD2 is a possible D gene (5 bases). This CDR3 is built from 14 residues. Germline-derived CDR1 and CDR2 are MNHEY and SMNVEV (reference sequence). CDR3 in DNA: TGTGCCGGCAGTTTATCGAGTAGCGTCGACGAGCAGTACTTC. Translation gives CAGSLSSSVDEQYF.

This clonotype was seen more than once but under ten times. This chain connects TRBV20-1 to TRBJ2-7; 9 nucleotides agree with TRBD1. Germline CDR1 is DFQATT and CDR2 is SNEGSKA (reference sequence). This CDR3 is built from 15 residues. V was pared by 3 bases and J by 3 bases, with 9 bases of the junction left unmatched. In nucleotides, the CDR3 is TGCAGTGCTAGGGGGGGGGGACAGGGCCTCTACGAGCAGTACTTC. It specifies CSARGGGQGLYEQYF.

The chain combines TRBV7-2 with TRBJ2-5, with D possibly being TRBD2 (5 bases). The V end was cut by 6 bases, the J end by 13 bases, with 24 bases between. This CDR3 is built from 14 residues. CDR1 SGHTA and CDR2 FQGNSA come from the germline V gene. The CDR3 loop is CASSSYRSGGEWYF. The CDR3 coding sequence is TGTGCCAGCAGTTCCTATCGCTCCGGTGGGGAGTGGTACTTC.

J is TRBJ1-5 and V is TRBV7-8; D gene unclear. V lost 0 bases and J 0 bases, leaving 15 bases between the germline ends. CDR1 and CDR2 from the germline V gene are SGHVS and FQNEAQ. The CDR3 length is 18 residues. The CDR3 loop is CASSLAIGGYISNQPQHF. The DNA for the CDR3 is TGTGCCAGCAGCTTAGCGATCGGCGGGTATATTAGCAATCAGCCCCAGCATTTT.

With respect to this clonotype: Given a much more abundant clone one base away, this may be a read error. The chain carries TRBV28 and TRBJ1-1; D perhaps matches TRBD1 (6 bases). V was cut by 11 bases and J by 1 base, with 17 bases left in between. CDR1 and CDR2 from the germline V gene are MDHEN and SYDVKM. The CDR3 spans 14 residues. The CDR3: CAGNAPGANTEAFF. The CDR3 DNA follows: TGTGCCGGCAACGCCCCGGGGGCGAACACTGAAGCTTTCTTT. The full variable domain, its missing parts supplied by reference TRBV28 and TRBJ1-1, is DVKVTQSSRYLVKRTGEKVFLECVQDMDHENMFWYRQDPGLGLRLIYFSYDVKMKEKGDIPEGYSVSREKKERFSLILESASTNQTSMYLCAGNAPGANTEAFFGQGTRLTVV.

The sample holds a few counts of this clonotype. This rearrangement joins TRBV6-6 to TRBJ2-1; D may be TRBD1 or TRBD2 (5 bases each). The length of the CDR3 is 15 residues. CDR1 and CDR2 from the germline V gene are MNHNY and SVGAGI (reference sequence). Trimming pared 1 base from V and 4 bases from J, leaving 11 bases between. The DNA for the CDR3 is TGTGCCAGCAGTTACTTCGGGACGGAATACAATGAGCAGTTCTTC. Amino acids: CASSYFGTEYNEQFF.

This clonotype showed up just a few times. The rearrangement uses TRBV20-1 and TRBJ2-5; 8 bases map to TRBD1. J lost 4 bases, V lost 6 bases, and 10 bases had no gene match. Germline lookup yields CDR1 DFQATT and CDR2 SNEGSKA (reference sequence). CDR3 length: 14 residues. The CDR3 DNA follows: TGCAGTGCCCGAGGGTCAGGGGGCCCAGAGACCCAGTACTTC. The encoded protein is CSARGSGGPETQYF.

The chain employs TRBV5-4 and TRBJ2-7; D is uncertain. CDR3 length: 14 residues. Trimming took off 0 bases at V and 3 bases at J, with 10 bases between the two ends. CDR1 and CDR2 (germline): SGHNT, YYREEE (reference sequence). CDR3 nucleotide sequence: TGTGCCAGCAGCTTGGAAAGGGCTATCTACGAGCAGTACTTC. Its protein product is CASSLERAIYEQYF. The complete variable domain, with remaining parts taken from reference TRBV5-4 and TRBJ2-7, reads ETGVTQSPTHLIKTRGQQVTLRCSSQSGHNTVSWYQQALGQGPQFIFQYYREEENGRGNFPPRFSGLQFPNYSSELNVNALELDDSALYLCASSLERAIYEQYFGPGTRLTVT.

This clonotype was seen ten or more times. The CDR3 DNA reads as TGTGCCAGCAGTGAAGCGCTTGGGAGGCGGGAGACCCAGTACTTC. Its translation: CASSEALGRRETQYF. J is TRBJ2-5 and V is TRBV2; tentative D call: TRBD2 (6 bases). Germline CDR1 reads SNHLY; CDR2 reads FYNNEI. This CDR3 is built from 15 residues. Between the trimmed V and J ends, which lost 0 bases and 5 bases, there was a span of 13 bases.

The table lists this clonotype with a few counts. J is TRBJ1-4 and V is TRBV28; D not resolved. V lost 6 bases, J lost 7 bases, and 12 bases lay in between. Germline-derived CDR1 and CDR2 are MDHEN and SYDVKM. The length of the CDR3 is 13 residues. The CDR3 DNA is TGTGCCAGCAGACCTAGGCCTACTGAAAAACTGTTTTTT. This sequence encodes CASRPRPTEKLFF.

The chain has TRBV6-2 or TRBV6-3 and TRBJ2-7; D is perhaps TRBD1 or TRBD2 (5 bases each). Trimming shortened V by 5 bases and J by 11 bases, and 22 bases separated the two germline ends. Germline CDR1 is MNHEY and CDR2 is SVGEGT. The CDR3 loop spans 14 amino acids. The CDR3 region is CASSPRPPPGREYF. The CDR3 bases are TGTGCCAGCAGTCCCCGTCCCCCTCCGGGGCGAGAGTACTTC.

The J gene is TRBJ2-1, the V gene TRBV28; no reliable D call. Germline CDR1 and CDR2: MDHEN and SYDVKM. V was trimmed by 5 bases and J by 12 bases, leaving 14 bases between them. The CDR3 is made up of 12 amino acids. The CDR3 reads CASSPRSLGQFF. CDR3 nucleotides: TGTGCCAGCAGTCCACGCTCACTGGGGCAGTTCTTC. The full variable domain, completed using reference TRBV28 and TRBJ2-1, is DVKVTQSSRYLVKRTGEKVFLECVQDMDHENMFWYRQDPGLGLRLIYFSYDVKMKEKGDIPEGYSVSREKKERFSLILESASTNQTSMYLCASSPRSLGQFFGPGTRLTVL.

This chain connects TRBV7-2 to TRBJ1-4, with a possible D match to TRBD1 (5 bases). The V end lost 5 bases, the J end lost 5 bases, and 12 bases lay between the germline ends. The CDR3 consists of 14 residues. Germline V gene data show CDR1 as SGHTA and CDR2 as FQGNSA. The CDR3 DNA is TGTGCCAGCAGCGGAGGGGCTATCAATGAAAAACTGTTTTTT. This sequence encodes CASSGGAINEKLFF.

CDR3 sequence reads: CASSFSSGFGYTF. CDR3 nucleotide sequence: TGTGCCAGCAGTTTTTCATCCGGGTTCGGCTACACCTTC. This chain links TRBV28 with TRBJ1-2; D gene ambiguous. Trimming shortened V by 3 bases and J by 8 bases, and 13 bases separated the two germline ends. The CDR3 contains 13 residues. Germline V gene sequence: CDR1 MDHEN, CDR2 SYDVKM.

This clonotype came up a few times. The genes are TRBV19 and TRBJ2-7; D is possibly TRBD1 (6 bases). Germline assignment: CDR1 LNHDA and CDR2 SQIVND (reference sequence). The CDR3 is 17 residues long. Trimming stripped 6 bases from V and 2 bases from J, with 23 bases between. Here the CDR3 reads CASSPMGSFQGTYEQYF. In DNA form, the CDR3 reads TGTGCCAGTAGCCCGATGGGCTCGTTCCAGGGGACCTACGAGCAGTACTTC. Full variable domain (outside the CDR3, taken from reference TRBV19 and TRBJ2-7): DGGITQSPKYLFRKEGQNVTLSCEQNLNHDAMYWYRQDPGQGLRLIYYSQIVNDFQKGDIAEGYSVSREKKESFPLTVTSAQKNPTAFYLCASSPMGSFQGTYEQYFGPGTRLTVT.